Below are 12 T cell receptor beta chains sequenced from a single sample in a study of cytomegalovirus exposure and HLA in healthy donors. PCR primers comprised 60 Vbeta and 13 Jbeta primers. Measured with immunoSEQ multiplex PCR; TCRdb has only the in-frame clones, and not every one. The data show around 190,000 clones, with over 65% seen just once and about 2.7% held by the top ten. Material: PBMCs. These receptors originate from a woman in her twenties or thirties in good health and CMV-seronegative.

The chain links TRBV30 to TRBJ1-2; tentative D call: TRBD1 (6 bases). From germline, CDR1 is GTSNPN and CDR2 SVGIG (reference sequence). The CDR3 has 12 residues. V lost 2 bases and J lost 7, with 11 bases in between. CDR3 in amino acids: CAWSLTGIGYTF. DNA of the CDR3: TGTGCCTGGAGTCTAACAGGGATTGGCTACACCTTC.

CDR3 sequence reads: CASSVQAYGYTF. The CDR3 DNA reads as TGTGCCAGCAGCGTACAGGCCTATGGCTACACCTTC. This sequence joins TRBV7-8 and TRBJ1-2, with D perhaps TRBD1 (5 bases). V lost 5 bases to trimming and J lost 4 bases, with 8 bases between them. The germline gives CDR1 SGHVS, CDR2 FQNEAQ. The CDR3 is made up of 12 amino acids.

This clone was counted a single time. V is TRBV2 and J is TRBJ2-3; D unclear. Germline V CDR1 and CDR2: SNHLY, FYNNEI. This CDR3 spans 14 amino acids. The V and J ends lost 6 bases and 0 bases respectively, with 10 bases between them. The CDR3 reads CASRPRTSTDTQYF. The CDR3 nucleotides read TGTGCCAGCAGACCGAGAACTAGCACAGATACGCAGTATTTT.

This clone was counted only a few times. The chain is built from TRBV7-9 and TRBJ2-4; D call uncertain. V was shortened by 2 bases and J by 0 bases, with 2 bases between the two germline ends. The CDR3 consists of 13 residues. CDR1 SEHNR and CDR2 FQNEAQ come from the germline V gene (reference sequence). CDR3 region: CASSLLAKNIQYF. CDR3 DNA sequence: TGTGCCAGCAGCTTACTAGCCAAAAACATTCAGTACTTC.

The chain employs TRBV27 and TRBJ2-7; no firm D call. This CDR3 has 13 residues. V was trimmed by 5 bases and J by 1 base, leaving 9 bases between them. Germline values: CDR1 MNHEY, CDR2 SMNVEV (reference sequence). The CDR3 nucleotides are TGTGCCAGCAGTGGCGGATCTTCCTACGAGCAGTACTTC. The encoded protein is CASSGGSSYEQYF.

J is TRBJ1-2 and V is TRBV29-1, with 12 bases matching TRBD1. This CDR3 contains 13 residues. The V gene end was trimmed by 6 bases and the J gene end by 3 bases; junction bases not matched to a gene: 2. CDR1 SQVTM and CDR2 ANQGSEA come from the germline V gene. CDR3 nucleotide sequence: TGCAGCGTGGGACAGGGGGCCGACTATGGCTACACCTTC. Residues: CSVGQGADYGYTF.

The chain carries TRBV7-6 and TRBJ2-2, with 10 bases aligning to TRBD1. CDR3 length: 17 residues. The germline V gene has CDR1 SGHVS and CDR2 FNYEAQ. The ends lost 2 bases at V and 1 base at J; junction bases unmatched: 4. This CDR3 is CASSLPRDRGNTGELFF. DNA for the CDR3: TGTGCCAGCAGCTTACCCCGGGACAGGGGGAACACCGGGGAGCTGTTTTTT.

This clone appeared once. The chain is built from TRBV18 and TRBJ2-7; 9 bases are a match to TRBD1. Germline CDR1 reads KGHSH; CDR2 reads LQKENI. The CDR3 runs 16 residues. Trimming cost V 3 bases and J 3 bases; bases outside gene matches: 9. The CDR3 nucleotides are TGTGCCAGCTCACCTCCGGGACAGGGAGGCGGCTACGAGCAGTACTTC. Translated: CASSPPGQGGGYEQYF.

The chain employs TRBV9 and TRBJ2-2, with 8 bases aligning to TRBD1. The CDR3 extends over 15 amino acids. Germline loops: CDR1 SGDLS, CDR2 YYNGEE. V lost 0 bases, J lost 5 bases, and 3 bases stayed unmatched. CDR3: CASSVAQGATGELFF. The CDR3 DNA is TGTGCCAGCAGCGTAGCCCAGGGGGCGACCGGGGAGCTGTTTTTT.

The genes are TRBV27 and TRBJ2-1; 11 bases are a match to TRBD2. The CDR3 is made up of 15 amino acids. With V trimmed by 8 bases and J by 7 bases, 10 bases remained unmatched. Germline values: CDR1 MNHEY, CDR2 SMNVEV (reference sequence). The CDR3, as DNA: TGTGCCAGCGGCCCCGGGACTAGCGGAGAAAATGAGCAGTTCTTC. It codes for CASGPGTSGENEQFF.

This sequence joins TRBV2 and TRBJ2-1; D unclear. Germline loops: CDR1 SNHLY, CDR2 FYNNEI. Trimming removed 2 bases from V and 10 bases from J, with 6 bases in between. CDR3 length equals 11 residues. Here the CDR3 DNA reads TGTGCCAGCAGTGAACTCTTGGAGCAGTTCTTC. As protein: CASSELLEQFF.

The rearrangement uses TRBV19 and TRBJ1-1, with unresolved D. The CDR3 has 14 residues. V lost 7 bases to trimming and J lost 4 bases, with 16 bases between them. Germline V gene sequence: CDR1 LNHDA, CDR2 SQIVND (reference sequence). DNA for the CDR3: TGTGCCAGTACCCCCGAGGGTTATTCCACTGAAGCTTTCTTT. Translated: CASTPEGYSTEAFF.